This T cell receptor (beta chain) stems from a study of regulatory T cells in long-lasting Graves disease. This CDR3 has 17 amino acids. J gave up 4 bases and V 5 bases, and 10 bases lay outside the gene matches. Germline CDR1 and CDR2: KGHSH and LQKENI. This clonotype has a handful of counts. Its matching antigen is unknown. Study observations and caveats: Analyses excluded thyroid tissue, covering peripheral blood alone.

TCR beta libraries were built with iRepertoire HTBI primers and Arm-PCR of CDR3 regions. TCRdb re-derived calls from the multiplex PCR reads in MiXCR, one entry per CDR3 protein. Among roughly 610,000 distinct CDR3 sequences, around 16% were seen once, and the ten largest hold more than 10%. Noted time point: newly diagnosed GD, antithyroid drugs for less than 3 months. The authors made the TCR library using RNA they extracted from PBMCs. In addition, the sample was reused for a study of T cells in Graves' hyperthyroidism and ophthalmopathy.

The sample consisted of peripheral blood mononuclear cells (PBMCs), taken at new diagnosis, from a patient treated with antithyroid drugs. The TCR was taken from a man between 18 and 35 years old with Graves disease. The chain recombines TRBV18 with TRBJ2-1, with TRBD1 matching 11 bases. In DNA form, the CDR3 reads TGTGCCAGCTCAGCAGGACAGGGGGCTACGAGGTACAATGAGCAGTTCTTC. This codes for CASSAGQGATRYNEQFF.